Each of the 17 T cell receptor beta chains below was sequenced from the same sample in a study of blood T cell repertoires in COVID-19. Generated by immunoSEQ multiplex PCR, the TCRdb table keeps only in-frame clones and is missing some. The sample includes roughly 80,000 clones, around 80% seen only once; the top ten take over 8.5%. Sequenced sample: peripheral blood. The receptors originated from a man aged 45 to 65 with acute or convalescent COVID-19.

The chain employs TRBV3-1 (or the pseudogene TRBV3-2) and TRBJ2-3; tentatively, D is TRBD1 (6 bases). V lost 0 bases to trimming and J lost 2 bases, with 21 bases between them. Germline lookup yields CDR1 LGHDT and CDR2 YNNKEL (reference sequence). CDR3 length: 19 amino acids. CDR3 sequence reads: CASSQDGQTPTTNTDTQYF. The CDR3 nucleotides read TGTGCCAGCAGCCAAGATGGACAGACCCCCACAACAAACACAGATACGCAGTATTTT.

The J gene is TRBJ1-2, the V gene TRBV18; tentative D call: TRBD1 (6 bases). The germline V gene encodes CDR1 KGHSH and CDR2 LQKENI. The CDR3 covers 14 residues. V was trimmed by 3 bases and J by 1 base, leaving 9 bases between them. CDR3 sequence (DNA): TGTGCCAGCTCACCGGGGGGGCTTAACTATGGCTACACCTTC. Protein: CASSPGGLNYGYTF.

The table lists this clone with a count of one. The V gene is TRBV25-1, the J gene TRBJ2-7, with 10 bases aligning to TRBD1. V lost 5 bases and J lost 4; bases outside the gene matches: 5. Germline CDR1 and CDR2: MGHDK and SYGVNS. The CDR3 covers 14 residues. The CDR3 coding sequence is TGTGCCAGCAGTCCTGGACAGGGGGTTTACGAGCAGTACTTC. It encodes CASSPGQGVYEQYF.

The V call is TRBV4-1, the J call TRBJ1-1; D gene unclear. This CDR3 is built from 14 residues. V shed 1 base and J shed 0 bases, with 6 bases lying between them. Germline CDR1 is MGHRA and CDR2 is YSYEKL. The CDR3 is CASSQVQMNTEAFF. For the CDR3, the DNA is TGCGCCAGCAGCCAAGTACAGATGAACACTGAAGCTTTCTTT.

The chain joins TRBV3-1 (or the pseudogene TRBV3-2) to TRBJ1-2; D unresolved. Germline V gene lookup returns CDR1 LGHDT and CDR2 YNNKEL (reference sequence). CDR3 length equals 12 residues. V gave up 5 bases and J gave up 5 bases, with 9 bases separating them. The CDR3 region has the DNA TGTGCCAGCAGCGACTCTGGGTATGGCTACACCTTC. This codes for CASSDSGYGYTF.

The V gene is TRBV5-1, the J gene TRBJ1-1; maybe TRBD1 (5 bases). Trimming removed 1 base from V and 0 bases from J, with 10 bases in between. The CDR3 loop spans 15 amino acids. Germline V CDR1 and CDR2: SGHRS, YFSETQ. The DNA of the CDR3 is TGCGCCAGCAGCTTGATGACAGCGTTGAACACTGAAGCTTTCTTT. Its translation: CASSLMTALNTEAFF.

V usage is TRBV4-2 and J usage is TRBJ2-7; no firm D call. V lost 0 bases and J lost 2, with 8 bases in between. This CDR3 has 14 residues. Germline V gene data show CDR1 as LGHNA and CDR2 as YNFKEQ. The CDR3 DNA reads TGTGCCAGCAGCCAAGATTGGCAAGCCTACGAGCAGTACTTC. Its translation is CASSQDWQAYEQYF.

This chain's CDR3 is CASSLGSIGGAGGREAFF. CDR3 coding DNA: TGTGCCAGCAGCTTAGGTTCCATAGGGGGAGCAGGGGGTCGTGAAGCTTTCTTT. V and J are TRBV7-9 and TRBJ1-1, with TRBD1 identical over 7 bases. The CDR3 is made up of 18 amino acids. V was clipped by 1 base and J by 7 bases; unmatched bases: 18. CDR1 and CDR2 from the germline V gene are SEHNR and FQNEAQ (reference sequence).

The chain employs TRBV15 and TRBJ2-7; the D gene is possibly TRBD1 (7 bases). The CDR3 has 13 residues. Germline lookup yields CDR1 LNHNV and CDR2 YYDKDF (reference sequence). Trimming left V 0 bases short and J 9 bases short, with 12 bases between. This CDR3 is CATSRDGGGGQYF. The DNA for the CDR3 is TGTGCCACCAGCAGAGATGGAGGGGGCGGGCAGTACTTC.

The gene calls are TRBV7-2 and TRBJ2-1; 7 nucleotides align to TRBD1. This CDR3 is built from 15 residues. V gave up 4 bases and J gave up 5 bases; unmatched junction bases: 8. Germline assignment: CDR1 SGHTA and CDR2 FQGNSA. CDR3 region: CASSSALDRHNEQFF. The DNA of the CDR3 is TGTGCCAGCAGCTCCGCACTGGACAGGCACAATGAGCAGTTCTTC.

This clone is a singleton in its sample. This chain links TRBV19 with TRBJ1-1; D remains ambiguous. CDR3 size: 15 residues. The V gene lost 4 bases and the J gene lost 1 base, with 13 bases spanning the gap. The V gene's germline CDR1 is LNHDA and CDR2 SQIVND (reference sequence). The CDR3 nucleotides read TGTGCCAGTAGTAAGCCCAGACGGGGGAACACTGAAGCTTTCTTT. Protein product: CASSKPRRGNTEAFF.

This chain connects TRBV19 to TRBJ2-3, with no clear D. Trimming left V 0 bases short and J 7 bases short, with 8 bases between. The CDR3 runs to 13 residues. Germline assignment: CDR1 LNHDA and CDR2 SQIVND (reference sequence). Here the CDR3 reads CASSIEGSHTQYF. The CDR3 nucleotides read TGTGCCAGTAGTATAGAGGGCAGTCATACGCAGTATTTT.

The chain couples TRBV7-6 to TRBJ2-2, with 12 bases matching TRBD1. This CDR3 spans 15 amino acids. Germline V gives CDR1 SGHVS, CDR2 FNYEAQ. Losses at the gene ends were 5 bases for V and 5 bases for J; bases not matched to a gene: 3. The CDR3 coding sequence is TGTGCCAGCAGCCCGGGACAGGGGGCGACCGGGGAGCTGTTTTTT. Its protein product is CASSPGQGATGELFF.

The chain links TRBV5-4 to TRBJ1-6; possible D gene TRBD1, 5 bases. CDR1 and CDR2 (germline): SGHNT, YYREEE (reference sequence). Trimming removed 0 bases from V and 7 bases from J, with 14 bases in between. This CDR3 is 16 amino acids long. CDR3 sequence: CASSLESGILNSPLHF. Here the CDR3 DNA reads TGTGCCAGCAGCTTGGAATCAGGGATCCTGAATTCACCCCTCCACTTT.

The chain is built from TRBV11-3 and TRBJ2-1, with TRBD2 identical over 10 bases. The CDR3 runs to 15 residues. V trimming: 4 bases; J trimming: 5 bases; junction bases outside the gene matches: 5. CDR1 SGHNT and CDR2 YENEEA come from the germline V gene. The CDR3 DNA follows: TGTGCCAGCAGCTCTACTAGCGGGACGGACAATGAGCAGTTCTTC. Amino acid sequence: CASSSTSGTDNEQFF.

This chain links TRBV19 with TRBJ1-1; D not resolved. CDR3 length: 12 amino acids. Germline CDR1 LNHDA, CDR2 SQIVND (reference sequence). V was shortened by 4 bases and J by 0 bases, with 3 bases between the two germline ends. CDR3 amino acids: CASSNMNTEAFF. The CDR3 bases are TGTGCCAGTAGTAACATGAACACTGAAGCTTTCTTT.

The CDR3 DNA sequence: TGTGCCAGCAGCTTACTGGGACAGCAAGAGACCCAGTACTTC. Its protein is CASSLLGQQETQYF. V usage is TRBV7-9 and J usage is TRBJ2-5, with 7 bases lining up with TRBD1. V was clipped by 2 bases and J by 2 bases; unmatched bases: 2. Germline CDR1 reads SEHNR; CDR2 reads FQNEAQ (reference sequence). The CDR3 spans 14 residues.